These T cell receptor beta chains were read from a single sample in a study of T cell responses to AZD1222 COVID-19 vaccine. Profiling relied on immunoSEQ multiplex PCR, and the TCRdb table lists in-frame clones only, not all of them. Altogether approximately 190,000 clones are present, 85% to 95% being singletons, with the ten largest covering approximately 1.5%. The material was peripheral blood, obtained on day 0 of AZD1222 vaccination. These receptors were taken from an adult in good health. The CDR3 runs from the conserved cysteine through the conserved F or W. D genes are given only for firm matches. Clone size is given for some rows only: seen once, a few or many times, or a class if the clone is expanded.

TRBJ1-2 | TRBV10-1 | NA | NA | CASSESGGDGYTF | TGCGCCAGCAGTGAGTCGGGGGGGGATGGCTACACCTTC
TRBJ1-2 | TRBV7-9 | NA | NA | CASSLEGRFYGYTF | TGTGCCAGCAGCTTAGAGGGACGGTTCTATGGCTACACCTTC
TRBJ1-2 | TRBV18 | NA | TRBD1 | CASSPQGAYDYTF | TGTGCCAGCTCACCACAGGGGGCGTATGACTACACCTTC
TRBJ2-7 | TRBV20-1 | NA | NA | CSASRRGSYEQYF | TGCAGTGCTAGTCGACGGGGGTCCTACGAGCAGTACTTC
TRBJ1-4 | TRBV20-1 | once | NA | CSTVGDEKLFF | TGCAGTACGGTGGGGGATGAAAAACTGTTTTTT
TRBJ1-3 | TRBV7-9 | NA | NA | CASSLGAGTVSGNTIYF | TGTGCCAGCAGCTTAGGGGCTGGGACGGTCTCTGGAAACACCATATATTTT
TRBJ1-6 | TRBV19 | once | TRBD1 | CASSTLDRGLESPLHF | TGTGCCAGTAGTACCCTGGACAGGGGTTTGGAGTCACCCCTCCACTTT
TRBJ1-1 | TRBV28 | once | NA | CASSRRGWGTEAFF | TGTGCCAGCAGTAGACGGGGCTGGGGCACTGAAGCTTTCTTT
TRBJ2-1 | TRBV7-2 | NA | NA | CASSLVGQFF | TGTGCCAGCAGCTTAGTAGGGCAGTTCTTC
TRBJ2-3 | TRBV14 | NA | TRBD2 | CASSQDPGLGTDTQYF | TGTGCCAGCAGCCAAGACCCGGGACTAGGCACAGATACGCAGTATTTT
TRBJ1-1 | TRBV2 | NA | TRBD1 | CASSVTGVRTEAFF | TGTGCCAGCAGTGTGACAGGGGTAAGGACTGAAGCTTTCTTT
TRBJ1-2 | TRBV6-6 | NA | NA | CASSPPGRAWGYTF | TGTGCCAGCAGCCCCCCTGGGAGGGCATGGGGCTACACCTTC
TRBJ2-2 | TRBV4-2 | once | NA | CASSQDENTGELFF | TGTGCCAGCAGCCAAGACGAGAACACCGGGGAGCTGTTTTTT
TRBJ1-6 | TRBV5-8 | NA | NA | CASSLETTSSYNSPLHF | TGTGCCAGCAGCTTGGAGACCACGAGCTCCTATAATTCACCCCTCCACTTT
TRBJ2-7 | TRBV30 | few | NA | CAWTPVPGASSYEQYF | TGTGCCTGGACCCCGGTGCCGGGGGCCTCCTCCTACGAGCAGTACTTC
TRBJ2-6 | TRBV4-1 | NA | NA | CASSQPRDTGPGANVLTF | TGCGCCAGCAGCCAACCCAGGGACACCGGACCTGGGGCCAACGTCCTGACTTTC
TRBJ1-1 | TRBV6-6 | NA | NA | CASSYSGQEAFF | TGTGCCAGCAGTTACTCCGGGCAGGAAGCTTTCTTT
TRBJ2-1 | TRBV11-2 | NA | NA | CASSAIHEQFF | TGTGCCAGCAGCGCCATCCATGAGCAGTTCTTC
TRBJ1-6 | TRBV4-1 | NA | NA | CASSPNRDSPLHF | TGCGCCAGCAGCCCAAACAGGGATTCACCCCTCCACTTT
TRBJ2-3 | TRBV6-5 | once | TRBD2 | CASSSRTSGGPDTQYF | TGTGCCAGCAGTTCTCGGACTAGCGGGGGACCAGATACGCAGTATTTT
TRBJ2-7 | TRBV6-5 | NA | NA | CASSYSTPGEEEQYF | TGTGCCAGCAGTTACTCGACACCAGGGGAGGAGGAGCAGTACTTC
TRBJ2-5 | TRBV29-1 | NA | NA | CSVAGLLARETQYF | TGCAGCGTTGCAGGGCTACTAGCCCGAGAGACCCAGTACTTC
TRBJ1-4 | TRBV7-2 | NA | NA | CASRGRGGVEKLFF | TGTGCCAGCAGGGGAAGGGGCGGGGTTGAAAAACTGTTTTTT
TRBJ1-6 | TRBV5-1 | NA | TRBD1 | CASSFRFDRDNSPLHF | TGCGCCAGCAGCTTCCGTTTCGACAGGGATAATTCACCCCTCCACTTT
TRBJ1-6 | TRBV27 | NA | NA | CASSLSHGQGSLHF | TGTGCCAGCAGTTTATCGCATGGGCAGGGGTCCCTCCACTTT
TRBJ2-1 | TRBV28 | NA | TRBD1 | CASRNLNLRDSSNEQFF | TGTGCCAGCAGAAACCTCAACCTTAGGGACAGTAGCAATGAGCAGTTCTTC
TRBJ1-6 | TRBV9 | NA | TRBD1 | CASSAKQGAYSPLHF | TGTGCCAGCAGCGCCAAACAGGGGGCTTATTCACCCCTCCACTTT
TRBJ1-2 | TRBV6-4 | NA | NA | CASSETPWGSGYTF | TGTGCCAGCAGTGAAACCCCATGGGGTAGTGGCTACACCTTC
TRBJ2-2 | TRBV7-3 | NA | NA | CASSLTLGSGELFF | TGTGCCAGCAGCTTAACGTTGGGGTCCGGGGAGCTGTTTTTT
TRBJ2-7 | TRBV7-8 | NA | TRBD2 | CASSSRRRETPGEQYF | TGTGCCAGCAGCTCCCGGCGGCGGGAGACGCCAGGGGAGCAGTACTTC
TRBJ1-5 | TRBV2 | NA | NA | CASSEGSVGGRPQHF | TGTGCCAGCAGTGAAGGGTCTGTGGGGGGTCGGCCCCAGCATTTT
TRBJ1-6 | TRBV9 | NA | NA | CASSVGHSSYNSPLHF | TGTGCCAGCAGCGTCGGTCACAGCTCCTATAATTCACCCCTCCACTTT
TRBJ1-5 | TRBV6-5 | once | NA | CASSPSRGSNQPQHF | TGTGCCAGCAGTCCCTCGCGAGGAAGCAATCAGCCCCAGCATTTT
TRBJ2-7 | TRBV18 | NA | NA | CASSPRGRNLYEQYF | TGTGCCAGCTCACCACGCGGACGGAACCTCTACGAGCAGTACTTC
TRBJ1-2 | TRBV5-1 | NA | NA | CASSSATGFYGYTF | TGCGCCAGCAGCTCGGCCACGGGATTCTATGGCTACACCTTC
TRBJ2-2 | TRBV5-1 | NA | NA | CASTPATSNTGELFF | TGCGCCAGTACGCCGGCCACATCGAACACCGGGGAGCTGTTTTTT
TRBJ1-1 | TRBV5-4 | NA | NA | CASSLGRSNTEAFF | TGTGCCAGCAGCTTAGGTCGGTCAAACACTGAAGCTTTCTTT
TRBJ1-1 | TRBV7-2 | NA | NA | CASSLDRQIATEAFF | TGTGCCAGCAGCTTAGACCGCCAGATTGCGACTGAAGCTTTCTTT
TRBJ1-4 | TRBV5-1 | NA | NA | CASSLAEEAFATNEKLFF | TGCGCCAGCAGCTTGGCCGAGGAGGCTTTTGCAACTAATGAAAAACTGTTTTTT
TRBJ1-6 | TRBV28 | NA | NA | CASGGSRADNSPLHF | TGTGCCAGCGGCGGCAGCAGGGCCGACAATTCACCCCTCCACTTT
TRBJ1-1 | TRBV19 | NA | NA | CASRPTTRRSEAFF | TGTGCCAGTAGACCAACGACAAGGCGGTCGGAAGCTTTCTTT
TRBJ2-7 | TRBV5-8 | NA | NA | CASSLELGLNEQYF | TGTGCCAGCAGCTTGGAACTAGGGCTAAACGAGCAGTACTTC
TRBJ1-1 | TRBV3-1/TRBV3-2 | NA | NA | CASSPGGTEAFF | TGTGCCAGCAGCCCGGGGGGTACTGAAGCTTTCTTT
TRBJ1-5 | TRBV28 | NA | NA | CASRFGSTNSNQPQHF | TGTGCCAGCAGATTTGGGTCCACTAACAGCAATCAGCCCCAGCATTTT
TRBJ2-5 | TRBV18 | NA | TRBD1 | CASSPRDRETQYF | TGTGCCAGCTCACCCCGGGACAGGGAGACCCAGTACTTC
TRBJ1-1 | TRBV13 | few | NA | CASSLAGNTEAFF | TGTGCCAGCAGCTTAGCAGGGAACACTGAAGCTTTCTTT
TRBJ1-2 | TRBV6-2/TRBV6-3 | NA | TRBD1 | CASSTPDRENGYTF | TGTGCCAGCAGTACTCCGGACAGGGAAAATGGCTACACCTTC
TRBJ1-3 | TRBV10-3 | NA | NA | CAISFTQGSGNTIYF | TGTGCCATCAGCTTCACACAGGGCTCTGGAAACACCATATATTTT
TRBJ1-3 | TRBV5-1 | NA | NA | CASSLATGIHSGNTIYF | TGCGCCAGCAGCTTGGCCACTGGAATTCACTCTGGAAACACCATATATTTT
TRBJ1-2 | TRBV21-1 | NA | NA | CASSKGPRGYHYGYTF | TGTGCCAGCAGCAAAGGTCCCCGGGGCTATCACTATGGCTACACCTTC
TRBJ1-6 | TRBV3-1/TRBV3-2 | NA | NA | CASSQDRALVTYNSPLHF | TGTGCCAGCAGCCAAGACAGGGCCCTGGTTACCTATAATTCACCCCTCCACTTT
TRBJ1-2 | TRBV7-9 | NA | NA | CASSPDRGWGYTF | TGTGCCAGCAGCCCAGACAGAGGCTGGGGCTACACCTTC
TRBJ2-5 | TRBV10-3 | NA | TRBD2 | CAISAASRGGARSETQYF | TGTGCCATCAGTGCGGCCTCTCGCGGGGGGGCCCGGAGCGAGACCCAGTACTTC
TRBJ1-5 | TRBV7-2 | NA | TRBD1 | CASSLVTGGSNQPQHF | TGTGCCAGCAGCTTAGTCACAGGGGGTTCCAATCAGCCCCAGCATTTT
TRBJ2-2 | TRBV5-1 | NA | NA | CASSSQGSRGELFF | TGCGCCAGCAGCTCACAGGGATCACGGGGGGAGCTGTTTTTT
TRBJ1-2 | TRBV6-6 | NA | NA | CASSYLDKTLNGYTF | TGTGCCAGCAGTTACTTGGACAAAACCCTCAATGGCTACACCTTC
TRBJ1-3 | TRBV5-5 | once | NA | CASSLGAPSGNTIYF | TGTGCCAGCAGCTTGGGGGCCCCTTCTGGAAACACCATATATTTT
TRBJ1-2 | TRBV5-1 | NA | NA | CASSLGGNYGYTF | TGCGCCAGCAGCCTAGGGGGTAACTATGGCTACACCTTC
TRBJ1-1 | TRBV5-6 | NA | NA | CASSLFARVRINTEAFF | TGTGCCAGCAGCTTGTTCGCCAGGGTGAGGATAAACACTGAAGCTTTCTTT
TRBJ1-3 | TRBV18 | NA | NA | CASSPGLTSGNTIYF | TGTGCCAGCTCACCAGGGTTAACCTCTGGAAACACCATATATTTT